These T cell receptor beta chains were read from a single sample in a study of blood T cell repertoires in COVID-19. Only in-frame clones appear in the TCRdb table, and some are missing; sequencing was by immunoSEQ multiplex PCR. The data contain approximately 380,000 clones, more than 75% of them singletons. The sample consisted of PBMCs or T cells enriched from blood (not recorded which). Every receptor here comes from a woman between 18 and 29 years old who had recovered from COVID-19. CDR3s include the opening cysteine and the closing phenylalanine or tryptophan.

V gene,J gene,CDR3 protein
TRBV10-1,TRBJ1-2,CASSEDRFYGYTF
TRBV30,TRBJ1-6,CAWSPGWNSPLHF
TRBV9,TRBJ2-3,CASSVAWVAGADTQYF
TRBV6-5,TRBJ1-5,CASRIREGDQPQHF
TRBV7-3,TRBJ2-3,CASSFSGGADTQYF
TRBV2,TRBJ1-5,CASSSGAGYYQPQHF
TRBV10-3,TRBJ1-2,CAIGRTGEYGYTF
TRBV28,TRBJ1-2,CASSFPPGGYTF
TRBV20-1,TRBJ1-2,CSATPNYGYTF
TRBV7-2,TRBJ2-3,CASSPWRGGTDTQYF
TRBV7-8,TRBJ2-7,CASSSGQGLYEQYF
TRBV19,TRBJ1-5,CASSIDAPPAQHF
TRBV7-9,TRBJ2-7,CASSYRVSYEQYF
TRBV7-2,TRBJ2-3,CASSWRGRSPDTQYF
TRBV24-1,TRBJ2-5,CATSDPTSPTETQYF
TRBV28,TRBJ1-1,CASSLGQFPEAFF
TRBV24-1,TRBJ2-3,CATSDLAAPNTDTQYF
TRBV27,TRBJ1-4,CASGQGFKLFF
TRBV6-5,TRBJ1-1,CASSYTGGKTEAFF
TRBV11-1,TRBJ1-3,CASSSRGSGNTIYF
TRBV19,TRBJ1-5,CASSQQGSNQPQHF
TRBV27,TRBJ1-2,CASKGRDRHGYTF
TRBV21-1,TRBJ2-5,CASSKVGRPPETQYF
TRBV7-9,TRBJ1-1,CASSLAKAGGPEAFF
TRBV5-1,TRBJ2-3,CASSLAAVITDTQYF
TRBV4-3,TRBJ2-2,CASSQVKGGRGELFF
TRBV5-1,TRBJ2-5,CASSLYSGLPGETQYF
TRBV15,TRBJ2-7,CATSDRDTPYEQYF
TRBV3-1/TRBV3-2,TRBJ1-2,CASSQVTTAYGYTF
TRBV24-1,TRBJ2-2,CATSDHDRGEAGELFF
TRBV6-5,TRBJ1-4,CASRKGEFGEKLFF
TRBV4-2,TRBJ2-7,CASSGQASGEQYF
TRBV7-8,TRBJ2-7,CASSRQGILLEQYF
TRBV7-2,TRBJ2-1,CASSLGGWGQGNNEQFF
TRBV19,TRBJ1-1,CASSIVGRSPEAFF
TRBV27,TRBJ1-6,CASSFRTGDVGNSPLHF
TRBV24-1,TRBJ1-1,CATRTATEAFF
TRBV28,TRBJ1-5,CASSRPGTKLSNQPQHF
TRBV10-3,TRBJ1-3,CAISESPTRVSGNTIYF
TRBV10-1,TRBJ1-6,CASSETIGTGGSPLHF
TRBV7-6,TRBJ2-7,CASSLGLAGQASYEQYF
TRBV28,TRBJ1-6,CASSRREGSPLHF